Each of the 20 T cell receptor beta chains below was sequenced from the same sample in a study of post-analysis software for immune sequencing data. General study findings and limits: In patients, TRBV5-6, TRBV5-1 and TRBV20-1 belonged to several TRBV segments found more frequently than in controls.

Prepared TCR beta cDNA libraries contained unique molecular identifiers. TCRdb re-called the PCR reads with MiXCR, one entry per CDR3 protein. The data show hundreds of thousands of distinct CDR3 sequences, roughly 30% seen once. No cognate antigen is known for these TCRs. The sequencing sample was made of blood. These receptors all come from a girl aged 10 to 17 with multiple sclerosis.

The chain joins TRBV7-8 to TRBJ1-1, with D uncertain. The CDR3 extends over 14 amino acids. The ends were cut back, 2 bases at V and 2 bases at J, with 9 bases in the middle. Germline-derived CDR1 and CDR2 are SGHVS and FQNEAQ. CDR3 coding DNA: TGTGCCAGCAGCTTATCTGATGGCAACACTGAAGCTTTCTTT. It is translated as CASSLSDGNTEAFF. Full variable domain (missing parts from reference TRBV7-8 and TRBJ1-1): GAGVSQSPRYKVAKRGQDVALRCDPISGHVSLFWYQQALGQGPEFLTYFQNEAQLDKSGLPSDRFFAERPEGSVSTLKIQRTQQEDSAVYLCASSLSDGNTEAFFGQGTRLTVV.

CDR3 amino acids: CASRGPRERETQYF. The CDR3, as DNA: TGTGCCAGCCGTGGTCCCCGTGAGAGAGAGACCCAGTACTTC. This chain connects TRBV12-3 or TRBV12-4 to TRBJ2-5; D remains ambiguous. This CDR3 spans 14 amino acids. Trimming left V 8 bases short and J 4 bases short, with 17 bases between.

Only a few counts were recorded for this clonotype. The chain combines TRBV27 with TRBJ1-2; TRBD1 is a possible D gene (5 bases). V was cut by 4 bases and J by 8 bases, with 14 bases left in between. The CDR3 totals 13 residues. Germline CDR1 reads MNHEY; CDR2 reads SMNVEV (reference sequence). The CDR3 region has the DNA TGTGCCAGCAGTTCAAGGGGTTCGGGGGGCTACACCTTC. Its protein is CASSSRGSGGYTF.

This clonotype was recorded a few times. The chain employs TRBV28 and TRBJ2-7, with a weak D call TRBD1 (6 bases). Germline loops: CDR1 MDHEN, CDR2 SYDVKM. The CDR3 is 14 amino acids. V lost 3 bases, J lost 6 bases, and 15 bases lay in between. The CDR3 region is CASSFRGVYIEQYF. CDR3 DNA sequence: TGTGCCAGCAGTTTCAGGGGAGTCTACATCGAGCAGTACTTC.

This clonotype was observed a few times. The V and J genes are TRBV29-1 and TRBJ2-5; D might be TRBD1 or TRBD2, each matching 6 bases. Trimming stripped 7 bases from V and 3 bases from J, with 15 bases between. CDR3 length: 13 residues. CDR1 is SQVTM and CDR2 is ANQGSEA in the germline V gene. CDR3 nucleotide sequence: TGCAGCGCTGAGGGGGAGGCGGAAGAGACCCAGTACTTC. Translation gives CSAEGEAEETQYF.

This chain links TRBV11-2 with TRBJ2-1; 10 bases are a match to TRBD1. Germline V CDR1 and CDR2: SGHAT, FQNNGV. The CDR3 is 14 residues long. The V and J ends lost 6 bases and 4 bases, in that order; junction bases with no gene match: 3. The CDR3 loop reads CASRGQGMYNEQFF. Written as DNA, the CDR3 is TGTGCCAGCAGGGGACAGGGGATGTACAATGAGCAGTTCTTC.

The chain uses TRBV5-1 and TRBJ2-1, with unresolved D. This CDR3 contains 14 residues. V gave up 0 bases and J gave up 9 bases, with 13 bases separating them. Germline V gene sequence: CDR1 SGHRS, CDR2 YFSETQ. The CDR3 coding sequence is TGCGCCAGCAGCTTGGATCGGCATTGCAGTGAGCAGTTCTTC. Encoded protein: CASSLDRHCSEQFF.

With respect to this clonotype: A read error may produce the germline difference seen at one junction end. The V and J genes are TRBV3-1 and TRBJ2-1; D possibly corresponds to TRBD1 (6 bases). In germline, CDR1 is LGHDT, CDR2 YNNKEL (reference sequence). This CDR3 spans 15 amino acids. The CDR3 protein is CTSSQGAGARNEQFF. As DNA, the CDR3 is TGTACCAGCAGCCAAGGGGCAGGGGCGCGCAATGAGCAGTTCTTC.

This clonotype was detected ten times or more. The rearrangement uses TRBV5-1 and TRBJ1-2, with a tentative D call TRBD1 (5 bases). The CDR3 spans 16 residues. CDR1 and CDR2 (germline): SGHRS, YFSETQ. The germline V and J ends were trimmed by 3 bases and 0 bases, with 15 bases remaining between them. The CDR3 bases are TGCGCCAGCAGCTCGCTTCCGACAGCCTCTAACTATGGCTACACCTTC. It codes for CASSSLPTASNYGYTF.

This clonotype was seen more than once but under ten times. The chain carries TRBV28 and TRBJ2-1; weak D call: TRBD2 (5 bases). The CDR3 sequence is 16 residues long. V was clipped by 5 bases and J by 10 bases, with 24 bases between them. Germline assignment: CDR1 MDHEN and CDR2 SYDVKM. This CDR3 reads CASSDYIRTVRREQFF. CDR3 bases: TGTGCCAGCAGTGACTATATCCGGACGGTCCGTAGGGAGCAGTTCTTC.

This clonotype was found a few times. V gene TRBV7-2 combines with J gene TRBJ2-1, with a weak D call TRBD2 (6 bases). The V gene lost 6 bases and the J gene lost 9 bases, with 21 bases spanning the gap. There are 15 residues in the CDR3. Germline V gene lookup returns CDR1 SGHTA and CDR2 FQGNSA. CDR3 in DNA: TGTGCCAGCAGGGCCGTCTGGGCTAGCGTGGGTGAGCAGTTCTTC. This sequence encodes CASRAVWASVGEQFF.

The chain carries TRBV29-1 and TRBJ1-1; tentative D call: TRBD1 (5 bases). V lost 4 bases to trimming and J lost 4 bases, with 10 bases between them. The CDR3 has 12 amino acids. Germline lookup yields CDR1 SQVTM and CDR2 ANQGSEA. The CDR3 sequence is CSVVIGTTEAFF. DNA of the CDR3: TGCAGCGTTGTGATTGGGACCACTGAAGCTTTCTTT.

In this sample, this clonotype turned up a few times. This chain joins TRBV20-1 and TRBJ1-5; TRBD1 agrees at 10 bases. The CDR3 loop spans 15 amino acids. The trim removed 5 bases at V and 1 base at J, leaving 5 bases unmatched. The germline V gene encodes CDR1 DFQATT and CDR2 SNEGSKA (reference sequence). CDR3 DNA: TGCAGTGCTCACGACAGGGGGCTGAGCAATCAGCCCCAGCATTTT. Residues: CSAHDRGLSNQPQHF.

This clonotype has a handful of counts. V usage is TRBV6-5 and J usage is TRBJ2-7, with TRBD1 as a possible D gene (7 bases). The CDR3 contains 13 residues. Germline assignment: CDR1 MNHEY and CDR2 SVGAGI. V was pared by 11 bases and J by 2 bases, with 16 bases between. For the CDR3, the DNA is TGTGCCTCCCAGGGGGGAGCAGCCTACGAGCAGTACTTC. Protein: CASQGGAAYEQYF.

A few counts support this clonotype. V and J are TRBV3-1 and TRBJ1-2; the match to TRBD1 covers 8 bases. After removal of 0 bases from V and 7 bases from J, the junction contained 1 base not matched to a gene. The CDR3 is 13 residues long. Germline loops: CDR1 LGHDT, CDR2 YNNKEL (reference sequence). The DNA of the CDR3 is TGTGCCAGCAGCCAAGACAGGGGGCTTGGCTACACCTTC. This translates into CASSQDRGLGYTF.

CDR3 residues: CASNGTGGLDTQYF. CDR3 sequence (DNA): TGTGCCAGCAATGGGACAGGGGGTCTAGATACGCAGTATTTT. V gene TRBV12-3 or TRBV12-4 combines with J gene TRBJ2-3, with 11 bases identical to TRBD1. Germline trimming cut 7 bases from V and 5 bases from J; bases unmatched to any gene: 5. The CDR3 length is 14 residues.

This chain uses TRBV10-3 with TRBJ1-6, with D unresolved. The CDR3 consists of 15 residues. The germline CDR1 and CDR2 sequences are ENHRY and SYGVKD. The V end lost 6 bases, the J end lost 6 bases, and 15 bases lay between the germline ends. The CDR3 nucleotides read TGTGCCATCAGGGAGGCTGGGCAGACTAATTCACCCCTCCACTTT. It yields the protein CAIREAGQTNSPLHF.

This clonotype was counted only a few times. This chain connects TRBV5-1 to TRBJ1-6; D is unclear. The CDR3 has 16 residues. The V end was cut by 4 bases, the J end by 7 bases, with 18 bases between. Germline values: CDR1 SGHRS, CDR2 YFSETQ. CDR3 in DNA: TGCGCCAGCAGCCCCGCCGGGCCCAGCTCAAATTCACCCCTCCACTTT. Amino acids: CASSPAGPSSNSPLHF. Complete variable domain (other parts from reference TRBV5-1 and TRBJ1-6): KAGVTQTPRYLIKTRGQQVTLSCSPISGHRSVSWYQQTPGQGLQFLFEYFSETQRNKGNFPGRFSGRQFSNSRSEMNVSTLELGDSALYLCASSPAGPSSNSPLHFGNGTRLTVT.

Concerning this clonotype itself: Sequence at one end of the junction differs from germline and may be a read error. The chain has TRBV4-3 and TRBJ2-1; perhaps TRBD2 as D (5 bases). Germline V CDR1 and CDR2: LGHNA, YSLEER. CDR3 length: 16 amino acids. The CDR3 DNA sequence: TGCGCCAGCAGCCGTGACTATTCAAGCTCCTACAATGAGCAGGTCTTC. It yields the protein CASSRDYSSSYNEQVF.

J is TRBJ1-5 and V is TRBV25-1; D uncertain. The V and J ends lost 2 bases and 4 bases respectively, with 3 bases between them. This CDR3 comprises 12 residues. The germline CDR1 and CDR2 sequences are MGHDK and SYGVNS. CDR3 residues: CASSERNQPQHF. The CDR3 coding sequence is TGTGCCAGCAGTGAAAGGAATCAGCCCCAGCATTTT. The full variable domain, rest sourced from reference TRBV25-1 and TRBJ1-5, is EADIYQTPRYLVIGTGKKITLECSQTMGHDKMYWYQQDPGMELHLIHYSYGVNSTEKGDLSSESTVSRIRTEHFPLTLESARPSHTSQYLCASSERNQPQHFGDGTRLSIL.